This TCR beta chain was identified during a study of blood T cell repertoires in COVID-19. Study overall: The United States, Italy and Spain were the sources of the acute and convalescent COVID-19 samples.

Per the original data handling: Reference gene primers were amplified, and this amplification served to estimate nucleated cell counts. Libraries were prepared by immunoSEQ multiplex PCR; TCRdb keeps only in-frame clonotypes and omits some of them. V and J calls and clone size are as listed in that table; D and trimming were resolved from the DNA. In the table there are tens of thousands of clones, 79% of which are singletons. Germline CDR1 is MDHEN and CDR2 is SYDVKM. The V segment lost 6 bases and the J segment 1 base; nucleotides outside the gene matches: 1. The CDR3 extends over 13 amino acids. Sample: peripheral blood. The chain recombines TRBV28 with TRBJ1-1, with TRBD1 matching 8 bases. The source is a woman in her sixties with acute or convalescent COVID-19. CDR3 sequence reads: CASSGQGNTEAFF. As DNA, the CDR3 is TGTGCCAGCAGCGGACAGGGGAACACTGAAGCTTTCTTT.